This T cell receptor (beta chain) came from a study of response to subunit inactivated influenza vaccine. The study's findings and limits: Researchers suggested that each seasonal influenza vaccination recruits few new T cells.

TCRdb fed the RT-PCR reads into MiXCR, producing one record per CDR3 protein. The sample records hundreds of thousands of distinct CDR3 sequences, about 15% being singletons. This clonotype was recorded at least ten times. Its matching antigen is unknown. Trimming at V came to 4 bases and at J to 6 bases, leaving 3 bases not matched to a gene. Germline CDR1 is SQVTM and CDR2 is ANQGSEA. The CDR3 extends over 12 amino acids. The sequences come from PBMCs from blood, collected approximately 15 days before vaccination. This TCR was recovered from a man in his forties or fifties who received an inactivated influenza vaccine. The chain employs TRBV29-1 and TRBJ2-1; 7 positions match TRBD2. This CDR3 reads CSVGTSLNEQFF. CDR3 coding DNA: TGCAGCGTTGGGACTAGTCTCAATGAGCAGTTCTTC.